A few counts support the clone carrying this T cell receptor (beta chain). What it binds is not known. The data originate from a study of identical twins. V was pared by 6 bases and J by 4 bases, with 9 bases between. CDR1 is ENHRY, CDR2 SYGVKD, per germline. CDR3 size: 13 residues. TCRdb passed the 5' RACE reads through MiXCR, listing each CDR3 protein once. This sample carries roughly 1,500,000 distinct CDR3 sequences, around 29% of them seen once, and the ten largest clones take approximately 0.29%. Regarding the study as a whole: With beta out-of-frame sequences, excess sharing by twins was weaker. It was possible that invariant MAIT and iNKT cells partly confounded the zero-insertion analyses.

The chain employs TRBV10-3 and TRBJ2-2; D assignment may be TRBD1 or TRBD2 (5 bases each). The sample comprised cord blood. The receptor comes from a newborn girl in good health. The CDR3 region is CAIRGTSTGELFF. In nucleotides, the CDR3 is TGTGCCATCAGGGGGACGAGCACCGGGGAGCTGTTTTTT.